One and the same sample provided the 14 T cell receptor beta chains below, sequenced in a study of metastatic and nonmetastatic thyroid tumors. Not a single patient had been given any form of treatment at any point before undergoing thyroid surgery. With MiXCR, TCRdb called clones anew from the PCR reads. Of about 19,000 clones listed, roughly 25% are singletons. The material sequenced was blood. These receptors all come from a male donor with papillary thyroid cancer or a benign thyroid nodule (not recorded which). Some clones in this sample may be carry-over from other donors' samples.

As for this clone: At one of its ends the junction is not consistent with the germline gene, which may arise from a read error. The chain links TRBV6-1 to TRBJ2-2; possibly TRBD1 or TRBD2 for D (5 bases each). Germline CDR1 is MNHNS and CDR2 is SASEGT. This CDR3 comprises 14 residues. The chain's CDR3 is CASSEGTDTGELFF. The CDR3 DNA reads as TGTGCCAGCAGCGAAGGGACGGACACCGGGGAGCTGTTTTTT.

Many counts were recorded for this clone. The chain couples TRBV3-1 to TRBJ1-1; TRBD1 aligns across 8 bases. Trimming cost V 1 base and J 4 bases; bases outside gene matches: 5. Germline V CDR1 and CDR2: LGHDT, YNNKEL (reference sequence). This CDR3 region has 15 residues. CDR3 region: CASSQGTGWGTEAFF. The CDR3 nucleotides are TGTGCCAGCAGCCAAGGGACAGGGTGGGGCACTGAAGCTTTCTTT. The variable domain in full, with the rest retrieved from reference TRBV3-1 and TRBJ1-1, is DTAVSQTPKYLVTQMGNDKSIKCEQNLGHDTMYWYKQDSKKFLKIMFSYNNKELIINETVPNRFSPKSPDKAHLNLHINSLELGDSAVYFCASSQGTGWGTEAFFGQGTRLTVV.

This clone was recorded many times. The V call is TRBV7-2, the J call TRBJ1-3, with D unresolved. The CDR3 sequence is 14 residues long. The V end was cut by 5 bases, the J end by 9 bases, with 17 bases between. CDR1 is SGHTA and CDR2 is FQGNSA in the germline V gene. The CDR3 nucleotides are TGTGCCAGCAGCCTCGACCCAAAAGGAGGCACCATATATTTT. Translation gives CASSLDPKGGTIYF.

By frequency in the sample, this clone is medium-sized. V usage is TRBV20-1 and J usage is TRBJ2-2; 12 bases map to TRBD2. V shed 3 bases and J 5 bases; nucleotides not matched to a gene: 7. Germline-derived CDR1 and CDR2 are DFQATT and SNEGSKA (reference sequence). The CDR3 has 16 amino acids. As DNA, the CDR3 is TGCAGTGCTAGCCTAGCGGGGGGGCCCAGGACCGGGGAGCTGTTTTTT. Translated: CSASLAGGPRTGELFF.

Relative to its sample, this clone is medium-sized. The gene calls are TRBV12-3 or TRBV12-4 and TRBJ1-6; a weak D match, TRBD1 (6 bases). CDR3 length: 15 residues. Deletions cut 6 bases from V and 6 bases from J, with 15 bases between. As DNA, the CDR3 is TGTGCCAGCAGCTCCTCCGGGGGGCCTAATTCACCCCTCCACTTT. Residues: CASSSSGGPNSPLHF.

This clone was seen a handful of times. The chain is built from TRBV28 and TRBJ2-7, with a possible D match to TRBD1 (6 bases). Between the trimmed V and J ends, which lost 3 bases and 2 bases, there was a span of 11 bases. CDR1 and CDR2 from the germline V gene are MDHEN and SYDVKM. The CDR3 has 14 residues. CDR3 region: CASSFSGVTYEQYF. DNA of the CDR3: TGTGCCAGCAGTTTTTCAGGGGTGACCTACGAGCAGTACTTC.

In this sample, this clone turned up many times. This rearrangement joins TRBV7-9 to TRBJ2-1; 10 nucleotides align to TRBD1. After removal of 6 bases from V and 7 bases from J, the junction contained 9 bases not matched to a gene. Looked up from germline, CDR1 is SEHNR and CDR2 is FQNEAQ (reference sequence). The CDR3 loop spans 15 amino acids. CDR3 bases: TGTGCCAGCAGACCCACGGGACAGGGGCAGAATGAGCAGTTCTTC. The encoded protein is CASRPTGQGQNEQFF.

This clone appeared many times. V and J are TRBV7-9 and TRBJ2-1, with 7 bases identical to TRBD1. The CDR3 has 13 amino acids. Trimming cost V 2 bases and J 8 bases; bases outside gene matches: 3. CDR1 and CDR2 from the germline V gene are SEHNR and FQNEAQ (reference sequence). The CDR3 loop reads CASSLTGAYEQFF. The CDR3 DNA is TGTGCCAGCAGCTTAACAGGGGCGTATGAGCAGTTCTTC.

This clone was observed many times. For the CDR3, the DNA is TGTGCCAGCAGCCGACCCAAACTACTAGCGGGGGGCTCCGGGGAGCTGTTTTTT. Its protein is CASSRPKLLAGGSGELFF. The gene calls are TRBV6-5 and TRBJ2-2, with 12 bases identical to TRBD2. The CDR3 extends over 18 amino acids. Trimming removed 6 bases from V and 6 bases from J; junction bases left unmatched: 14. Germline loops: CDR1 MNHEY, CDR2 SVGAGI.

V usage is TRBV27 and J usage is TRBJ1-2, with a weak D call TRBD1 (6 bases). Germline lookup yields CDR1 MNHEY and CDR2 SMNVEV (reference sequence). CDR3 size: 17 residues. Trimming cost V 6 bases and J 0 bases, with 20 bases left between them. This chain's CDR3 is CASRTDYPRGPNYGYTF. The CDR3 DNA follows: TGTGCCAGCAGGACCGACTACCCCCGGGGGCCTAACTATGGCTACACCTTC.

Judged by abundance, this clone is medium-sized. V gene TRBV5-6 combines with J gene TRBJ1-2; TRBD1 is a possible D gene (5 bases). Trimming shortened V by 6 bases and J by 3 bases, and 15 bases separated the two germline ends. The CDR3 spans 14 residues. Germline V lookup: CDR1 SGHDT, CDR2 YYEEEE. CDR3 in amino acids: CASIVRGTDYGYTF. CDR3 coding DNA: TGTGCCAGCATTGTACGCGGGACGGACTATGGCTACACCTTC.

The chain combines TRBV7-9 with TRBJ2-5; tentative D call: TRBD1 (5 bases). The germline gives CDR1 SEHNR, CDR2 FQNEAQ (reference sequence). V was trimmed by 5 bases and J by 0 bases, leaving 13 bases between them. There are 15 residues in the CDR3. CDR3 region: CASSRGQGDQETQYF. DNA of the CDR3: TGTGCCAGCAGCCGCGGCCAGGGCGACCAAGAGACCCAGTACTTC.

By share of the sample, this clone is medium-sized (0.01 to 0.1%). This chain uses TRBV7-8 with TRBJ2-7; 10 nucleotides agree with TRBD2. Trimming removed 4 bases from V and 4 bases from J; junction bases left unmatched: 4. The CDR3 is 14 amino acids. Per the germline V gene, CDR1 is SGHVS and CDR2 is FQNEAQ. The CDR3 DNA reads as TGTGCCAGCAGCTCAGCGGGAGGGCCTTACGAGCAGTACTTC. It codes for CASSSAGGPYEQYF. Complete variable domain (other parts from reference TRBV7-8 and TRBJ2-7): GAGVSQSPRYKVAKRGQDVALRCDPISGHVSLFWYQQALGQGPEFLTYFQNEAQLDKSGLPSDRFFAERPEGSVSTLKIQRTQQEDSAVYLCASSSAGGPYEQYFGPGTRLTVT.

This clone is categorized as medium-sized. The J gene is TRBJ1-6, the V gene TRBV6-1, with TRBD1 as a possible D gene (5 bases). Germline lookup yields CDR1 MNHNS and CDR2 SASEGT. The CDR3 spans 14 residues. With 6 bases removed from V and 2 bases from J, the gap between germline ends came to 8 bases. The CDR3 reads CASSAGPYNSPLHF. The CDR3 region has the DNA TGTGCCAGCAGCGCGGGGCCCTATAATTCACCCCTCCACTTT.